The source of this TCR beta chain is a study of T cell repertoires in cytomegalovirus infection. Whole-study context: Matching HLA type and CMV infection were both indicated by public TCR beta signatures.

CDR1 and CDR2 from the germline V gene are DFQATT and SNEGSKA (reference sequence). V lost 7 bases, J lost 2 bases, and 25 bases lay in between. This CDR3 has 17 amino acids. TCRdb analysed the reads with MiXCR anew, one entry per CDR3 protein. The sample records approximately 750,000 distinct CDR3 sequences, roughly 35% being singletons. The TCR sequence derives from a human donor in good health (CMV status not recorded). Some clones in this sample may be carry-over from other donors' samples. The chain links TRBV20-1 to TRBJ2-3; D is undetermined. Sequencing was done on a sample of PBMCs. Here the CDR3 reads CSVPPLGFSALTDTQYF. For the CDR3, the DNA is TGCAGTGTCCCCCCCCTTGGGTTCTCGGCCCTCACAGATACGCAGTATTTT.